The 21 T cell receptor beta chains in this list originate from one sample, sequenced in a study of T cells after yellow fever vaccination. TCRdb fed the 5' RACE reads into MiXCR, producing one record per CDR3 protein. Here the sample spans 300,000 to 350,000 distinct CDR3 sequences, 3.5% to 4.5% being singletons. This sample comprised PBMCs, obtained 15 days after the yellow fever booster vaccination. These receptors were taken from a man aged 18-30 years who received the YFV17D yellow fever vaccine.

This clonotype appeared a few times. V and J are TRBV6-5 and TRBJ1-2; a weak D match, TRBD1 (6 bases). There are 13 residues in the CDR3. Trimming took 9 bases from V and 6 from J, leaving 17 bases between them. Germline V lookup: CDR1 MNHEY, CDR2 SVGAGI. In DNA, the CDR3 is TGTGCCAGTCGAGGGGGGGGAACTCATGGCTACACCTTC. This encodes CASRGGGTHGYTF.

In this sample, this clonotype turned up many times. This sequence joins TRBV7-2 and TRBJ1-4; the D gene is possibly TRBD1 (6 bases). The CDR3 totals 14 residues. From germline, CDR1 is SGHTA and CDR2 FQGNSA. Deletions cut 4 bases from V and 2 bases from J, with 8 bases between. The CDR3 here is CASSSRGTNEKLFF. In DNA form, the CDR3 reads TGTGCCAGCAGCTCCAGGGGCACTAATGAAAAACTGTTTTTT.

The gene calls are TRBV6-6 and TRBJ1-1, with TRBD1 as a possible D gene (6 bases). The germline V and J ends were trimmed by 7 bases and 1 base, with 16 bases remaining between them. Germline V CDR1 and CDR2: MNHNY, SVGAGI (reference sequence). This CDR3 comprises 15 residues. CDR3 in amino acids: CASKFPQGQNTEAFF. As DNA, the CDR3 is TGTGCCAGCAAATTCCCCCAGGGGCAGAACACTGAAGCTTTCTTT.

This clonotype was detected ten times or more. This chain links TRBV7-3 with TRBJ2-1, with 8 nucleotides matching TRBD2. The length of the CDR3 is 13 residues. The V and J ends lost 3 bases and 6 bases, in that order; junction bases with no gene match: 1. Germline values: CDR1 SGHTA, CDR2 FQGTGA. Here the CDR3 reads CASSFTSGNEQFF. The CDR3 DNA follows: TGTGCCAGCAGCTTTACTAGCGGCAATGAGCAGTTCTTC. The full variable domain, completed using reference TRBV7-3 and TRBJ2-1, is GAGVSQTPSNKVTEKGKYVELRCDPISGHTALYWYRQSLGQGPEFLIYFQGTGAADDSGLPNDRFFAVRPEGSVSTLKIQRTERGDSAVYLCASSFTSGNEQFFGPGTRLTVL.

This clonotype has ten or more counts. The chain uses TRBV4-2 and TRBJ1-3; D is undetermined. CDR1 and CDR2 (germline): LGHNA, YNFKEQ. The V end lost 0 bases, the J end lost 2 bases, and 8 bases lay between the germline ends. The CDR3 is 15 residues long. The CDR3 sequence: CASSQDSQPGNTIYF. The CDR3 DNA sequence: TGTGCCAGCAGCCAAGATAGCCAGCCTGGAAACACCATATATTTT.

The V call is TRBV2, the J call TRBJ1-1; D unresolved. This CDR3 is 12 amino acids long. V was cut by 7 bases and J by 6 bases, with 12 bases left in between. Germline-derived CDR1 and CDR2 are SNHLY and FYNNEI. The CDR3 here is CASKVRFAEAFF. In DNA, the CDR3 is TGTGCCAGCAAGGTGAGATTTGCTGAAGCTTTCTTT. Full variable domain (outside the CDR3, taken from reference TRBV2 and TRBJ1-1): EPEVTQTPSHQVTQMGQEVILRCVPISNHLYFYWYRQILGQKVEFLVSFYNNEISEKSEIFDDQFSVERPDGSNFTLKIRSTKLEDSAMYFCASKVRFAEAFFGQGTRLTVV.

Ten or more counts support this clonotype. The chain is built from TRBV9 and TRBJ1-1; D uncertain. V was shortened by 4 bases and J by 0 bases, with 4 bases between the two germline ends. CDR3 length: 12 residues. Germline V lookup: CDR1 SGDLS, CDR2 YYNGEE. CDR3 DNA sequence: TGTGCCAGCAGCCGCATGAACACTGAAGCTTTCTTT. Residues: CASSRMNTEAFF.

The genes are TRBV4-1 and TRBJ1-5; D is possibly TRBD1 (6 bases). The length of the CDR3 is 17 residues. Trimming shortened V by 0 bases and J by 6 bases, and 18 bases separated the two germline ends. The V gene's germline CDR1 is MGHRA and CDR2 YSYEKL. The CDR3 spells CASSQEGAPPFRQPQHF. CDR3 sequence (DNA): TGCGCCAGCAGCCAAGAGGGGGCGCCTCCTTTTCGTCAGCCCCAGCATTTT.

This clonotype was seen ten or more times. The chain carries TRBV27 and TRBJ2-3; 10 bases fit TRBD2. The CDR3 length is 18 residues. V trimming: 2 bases; J trimming: 5 bases; junction bases outside the gene matches: 13. Germline CDR1 and CDR2: MNHEY and SMNVEV (reference sequence). CDR3 sequence (DNA): TGTGCCAGCAGTTTAGGGGGGCTGAGCGGGGGGGCAGGAGATACGCAGTATTTT. Protein: CASSLGGLSGGAGDTQYF.

The V call is TRBV6-2 or TRBV6-3, the J call TRBJ1-2; perhaps TRBD1 as D (5 bases). The CDR3 runs to 13 residues. Germline V gene lookup returns CDR1 MNHEY and CDR2 SVGEGT. V lost 6 bases and J lost 0, with 8 bases in between. The DNA for the CDR3 is TGTGCCAGCAGAGACAGCGCTAACTATGGCTACACCTTC. It codes for CASRDSANYGYTF.

This clonotype has a count of ten or more. The rearrangement uses TRBV5-1 and TRBJ2-1; a weak D match, TRBD1 (6 bases). V shed 4 bases and J shed 2 bases, with 13 bases lying between them. The CDR3 loop spans 15 amino acids. Germline V gene lookup returns CDR1 SGHRS and CDR2 YFSETQ. The DNA for the CDR3 is TGCGCCAGCAGCGGCCGGGACAACGCCTACAATGAGCAGTTCTTC. This codes for CASSGRDNAYNEQFF.

The rearrangement joins TRBV29-1 to TRBJ1-1; TRBD1 aligns across 10 bases. Losses at the gene ends were 6 bases for V and 0 bases for J; bases not matched to a gene: 7. CDR1 and CDR2 from the germline V gene are SQVTM and ANQGSEA. The CDR3 length is 15 residues. In DNA, the CDR3 is TGCAGCGTCCGCGGGACAGGGGTTATGAACACTGAAGCTTTCTTT. Translation gives CSVRGTGVMNTEAFF. The whole variable domain, remainder taken from reference TRBV29-1 and TRBJ1-1, is SAVISQKPSRDICQRGTSLTIQCQVDSQVTMMFWYRQQPGQSLTLIATANQGSEATYESGFVIDKFPISRPNLTFSTLTVSNMSPEDSSIYLCSVRGTGVMNTEAFFGQGTRLTVV.

This clonotype was picked up many times. The V gene is TRBV25-1, the J gene TRBJ2-3; the match to TRBD2 covers 12 bases. Germline V gives CDR1 MGHDK, CDR2 SYGVNS. This CDR3 is 14 amino acids long. With 8 bases clipped from V and 6 bases from J, the junction kept 6 bases outside the gene matches. The CDR3 region is CASSRLAGADTQYF. In DNA, the CDR3 is TGTGCCAGCTCAAGACTAGCGGGGGCGGATACGCAGTATTTT.

The V call is TRBV4-2, the J call TRBJ1-4; possibly TRBD1 for D (5 bases). The CDR3 is 15 residues long. V was clipped by 2 bases and J by 4 bases, with 11 bases between them. Germline V gives CDR1 LGHNA, CDR2 YNFKEQ. CDR3 in amino acids: CASSQQGMGNEKLFF. The CDR3 DNA reads as TGTGCCAGCAGCCAACAGGGAATGGGTAATGAAAAACTGTTTTTT.

The chain uses TRBV27 and TRBJ2-1; unclear D gene. Germline assignment: CDR1 MNHEY and CDR2 SMNVEV (reference sequence). Trimming took 2 bases from V and 3 from J, leaving 5 bases between them. This CDR3 region has 13 residues. The CDR3 sequence: CASSLGHYNEQFF. The DNA for the CDR3 is TGTGCCAGCAGTTTAGGGCACTACAATGAGCAGTTCTTC.

In its sample, this clonotype was seen many times. The gene calls are TRBV29-1 and TRBJ2-5; 10 positions agree with TRBD1. Trimming at V came to 4 bases and at J to 4 bases, leaving 6 bases not matched to a gene. The germline CDR1 and CDR2 sequences are SQVTM and ANQGSEA. CDR3 length: 14 amino acids. CDR3 sequence: CSVGGTGVLETQYF. The CDR3 DNA is TGCAGCGTTGGTGGGACAGGGGTGCTAGAGACCCAGTACTTC. The variable domain in full, completed from reference TRBV29-1 and TRBJ2-5, reads SAVISQKPSRDICQRGTSLTIQCQVDSQVTMMFWYRQQPGQSLTLIATANQGSEATYESGFVIDKFPISRPNLTFSTLTVSNMSPEDSSIYLCSVGGTGVLETQYFGPGTRLLVL.

This clonotype came up many times. V and J are TRBV29-1 and TRBJ2-6, with TRBD2 as a possible D gene (5 bases). The CDR3 is 16 amino acids. CDR1 SQVTM and CDR2 ANQGSEA come from the germline V gene. V lost 7 bases and J lost 0, with 16 bases in between. CDR3 in DNA: TGCAGCGCCGAATTCTGGACTGGCTCTGGGGCCAACGTCCTGACTTTC. Protein sequence: CSAEFWTGSGANVLTF.

This clonotype has ten or more counts. The rearrangement links TRBV7-3 to TRBJ2-3; TRBD2 aligns across 7 bases. The germline gives CDR1 SGHTA, CDR2 FQGTGA. Trimming at V came to 8 bases and at J to 4 bases, leaving 12 bases not matched to a gene. CDR3 length: 15 amino acids. The CDR3 reads CASALRKGGADTQYF. The CDR3 region has the DNA TGTGCCAGCGCTTTACGGAAGGGAGGGGCAGATACGCAGTATTTT. The full variable domain, completed using reference TRBV7-3 and TRBJ2-3, is GAGVSQTPSNKVTEKGKYVELRCDPISGHTALYWYRQSLGQGPEFLIYFQGTGAADDSGLPNDRFFAVRPEGSVSTLKIQRTERGDSAVYLCASALRKGGADTQYFGPGTRLTVL.

The chain combines TRBV13 with TRBJ1-2; 9 bases map to TRBD1. The CDR3 has 15 residues. The germline V gene has CDR1 PRHDT and CDR2 FYEKMQ (reference sequence). With V trimmed by 5 bases and J by 8 bases, 12 bases remained unmatched. The CDR3 DNA sequence: TGTGCCAGCAGCGTACGGGACAGGGCGTTTGGCGGCTACACCTTC. It translates to CASSVRDRAFGGYTF.

This clonotype was counted at least ten times. This rearrangement joins TRBV7-9 to TRBJ2-4; 10 nucleotides line up with TRBD1. The CDR3 contains 18 residues. Germline V gives CDR1 SEHNR, CDR2 FQNEAQ (reference sequence). V gave up 4 bases and J gave up 0 bases; unmatched junction bases: 9. CDR3 sequence reads: CASSSRDRGVLAKNIQYF. The DNA for the CDR3 is TGTGCCAGCAGCTCGCGGGACAGGGGTGTTTTAGCCAAAAACATTCAGTACTTC.

This clonotype was recorded many times. This chain joins TRBV7-8 and TRBJ2-1; D possibly corresponds to TRBD1 (5 bases). V dropped 0 bases and J dropped 7 bases, with 13 bases sitting between them. CDR3 size: 15 residues. Germline CDR1 is SGHVS and CDR2 is FQNEAQ. CDR3: CASSLAAPGYNEQFF. The CDR3 DNA is TGTGCCAGCAGCTTAGCTGCTCCAGGGTATAATGAGCAGTTCTTC.